The 16 T cell receptor beta chains below all came from one sample that was sequenced in a study of T cell responses to AZD1222 COVID-19 vaccine. Profiling relied on immunoSEQ multiplex PCR, and the TCRdb table lists in-frame clones only, not all of them. The sample has 100,000 to 150,000 clones; around nine tenths are singletons. The sequencing here drew on peripheral blood, taken on day 0 of AZD1222 vaccination. The receptors come from an adult in good health.

This sequence joins TRBV5-6 and TRBJ2-7; 8 bases line up with TRBD1. From germline, CDR1 is SGHDT and CDR2 YYEEEE. This CDR3 region has 13 residues. V shed 4 bases and J 4 bases; nucleotides not matched to a gene: 4. The CDR3 loop reads CASSGDRRYEQYF. CDR3 nucleotide sequence: TGTGCCAGCAGCGGGGACAGGCGTTACGAGCAGTACTTC. Using reference TRBV5-6 and TRBJ2-7 for the parts outside the CDR3, the full variable domain is DAGVTQSPTHLIKTRGQQVTLRCSPKSGHDTVSWYQQALGQGPQFIFQYYEEEERQRGNFPDRFSGHQFPNYSSELNVNALLLGDSALYLCASSGDRRYEQYFGPGTRLTVT.

The rearrangement links TRBV18 to TRBJ1-2, with TRBD1 matching 8 bases. Germline V lookup: CDR1 KGHSH, CDR2 LQKENI. V was pared by 2 bases and J by 5 bases, with 1 base of the junction left unmatched. CDR3 length: 13 amino acids. For the CDR3, the DNA is TGTGCCAGCTCACCAACAGGGGGATATGGCTACACCTTC. Its translation is CASSPTGGYGYTF.

For the CDR3, the DNA is TGTGCCAGCAGTTTCTCCGGCACAAACTATGGCTACACCTTC. Amino acids: CASSFSGTNYGYTF. This rearrangement joins TRBV7-2 to TRBJ1-2; D ambiguous. The CDR3 sequence is 14 residues long. The germline V and J ends were trimmed by 6 bases and 2 bases, with 13 bases remaining between them. CDR1 and CDR2 (germline): SGHTA, FQGNSA.

This clone was seen only once. The rearrangement joins TRBV11-3 to TRBJ2-2; no clear D gene. The CDR3 is made up of 13 amino acids. The germline V gene encodes CDR1 SGHNT and CDR2 YENEEA. Trimming left V 2 bases short and J 7 bases short, with 8 bases between. CDR3 protein: CASSLTVGGELFF. Written as DNA, the CDR3 is TGTGCCAGCAGCTTAACCGTCGGCGGGGAGCTGTTTTTT.

This clone is a singleton in its sample. V is TRBV5-1 and J is TRBJ2-1; D is uncertain. In germline, CDR1 is SGHRS, CDR2 YFSETQ. V gave up 0 bases and J gave up 6 bases, with 13 bases separating them. This CDR3 has 15 amino acids. This chain's CDR3 is CASSLAELLTNEQFF. CDR3 coding DNA: TGCGCCAGCAGCTTGGCGGAGCTTTTGACCAATGAGCAGTTCTTC.

This sequence joins TRBV4-2 and TRBJ1-2; 7 bases map to TRBD1. With 1 base clipped from V and 1 base from J, the junction kept 3 bases outside the gene matches. Germline assignment: CDR1 LGHNA and CDR2 YNFKEQ. CDR3 size: 15 residues. The CDR3 here is CASSQVGDSNYGYTF. CDR3 nucleotides: TGTGCCAGCAGCCAAGTGGGGGACAGTAACTATGGCTACACCTTC.

The V gene is TRBV21-1, the J gene TRBJ1-3; no DNA check was done on the table's D call, TRBD1. TRBV21-1 is termed a pseudogene. The CDR3 is 15 amino acids. CDR3 residues: CASSKETGGENTIYF. CDR3 bases: TGTGCCAGCAGCAAAGAGACAGGGGGCGAAAACACCATATATTTT.

V usage is TRBV5-5 and J usage is TRBJ1-5; no firm D call. The length of the CDR3 is 13 residues. The germline gives CDR1 SGHKS, CDR2 YYEKEE (reference sequence). Trimming left V 1 base short and J 4 bases short, with 6 bases between. The CDR3, as DNA: TGTGCCAGCAGCTTGAGTTCAAATCAGCCCCAGCATTTT. Its protein is CASSLSSNQPQHF. Combining the CDR3 with reference TRBV5-5 and TRBJ1-5 gives the whole variable domain DAGVTQSPTHLIKTRGQQVTLRCSPISGHKSVSWYQQVLGQGPQFIFQYYEKEERGRGNFPDRFSARQFPNYSSELNVNALLLGDSALYLCASSLSSNQPQHFGDGTRLSIL.

The genes are TRBV30 and TRBJ2-1, with 7 nucleotides matching TRBD2. The CDR3 contains 13 residues. The germline gives CDR1 GTSNPN, CDR2 SVGIG (reference sequence). Trimming took 1 base from V and 9 from J; bases not matched to a gene: 6. CDR3 in amino acids: CAWSGQRDREQFF. DNA of the CDR3: TGTGCCTGGAGTGGACAGCGGGATCGTGAGCAGTTCTTC.

The chain recombines TRBV30 with TRBJ2-1; 7 positions agree with TRBD1. The trim removed 3 bases at V and 6 bases at J, leaving 8 bases unmatched. The CDR3 is 14 residues long. Per germline, CDR1 GTSNPN and CDR2 SVGIG (reference sequence). The CDR3 spells CAWRTRTGANEQFF. The CDR3, as DNA: TGTGCCTGGAGAACCCGGACAGGAGCCAATGAGCAGTTCTTC.

The rearrangement uses TRBV4-2 and TRBJ2-7; weak D call: TRBD1 (5 bases). Trimming removed 0 bases from V and 2 bases from J, with 11 bases in between. This CDR3 has 15 amino acids. CDR1 and CDR2 (germline): LGHNA, YNFKEQ. CDR3 amino acids: CASSQDRATPYEQYF. The CDR3 DNA reads TGTGCCAGCAGCCAAGACAGGGCCACCCCCTACGAGCAGTACTTC.

The rearrangement links TRBV2 to TRBJ1-3; 7 bases are a match to TRBD1. J gave up 0 bases and V 5 bases, and 4 bases lay outside the gene matches. This CDR3 is 15 amino acids long. Germline V lookup: CDR1 SNHLY, CDR2 FYNNEI. The CDR3 DNA sequence: TGTGCCAGCAGTTCCCAGGGGGTCTCTGGAAACACCATATATTTT. Encoded protein: CASSSQGVSGNTIYF.

The V call is TRBV6-5, the J call TRBJ1-3; D ambiguous. The CDR3 is 13 residues long. The V end was cut by 4 bases, the J end by 4 bases, with 8 bases between. In germline, CDR1 is MNHEY, CDR2 SVGAGI. The CDR3 bases are TGTGCCAGCAGTTCGAGTCCCGGAAACACCATATATTTT. This gives the protein CASSSSPGNTIYF.

The chain uses TRBV11-2 and TRBJ2-1, with TRBD1 identical over 7 bases. Trimming at V came to 8 bases and at J to 3 bases, leaving 4 bases not matched to a gene. CDR3 length: 13 amino acids. Looked up from germline, CDR1 is SGHAT and CDR2 is FQNNGV. The CDR3 reads CASRQGGYNEQFF. CDR3 nucleotides: TGTGCCAGCCGACAGGGTGGCTACAATGAGCAGTTCTTC.

The CDR3 nucleotides read TGTGCCAGCAGTACGGGGCGTAAGAGCTATAATTCACCCCTCCACTTT. Its translation is CASSTGRKSYNSPLHF. This chain uses TRBV2 with TRBJ1-6; the D gene is possibly TRBD1 (5 bases). CDR1 is SNHLY and CDR2 is FYNNEI in the germline V gene. This CDR3 contains 16 residues. Trimming cost V 5 bases and J 3 bases, with 14 bases left between them.

The chain links TRBV18 to TRBJ2-1; D uncertain. Germline V CDR1 and CDR2: KGHSH, LQKENI. The CDR3 extends over 12 amino acids. Trimming removed 1 base from V and 7 bases from J, with 5 bases in between. This CDR3 is CASSPLTNEQFF. The CDR3 bases are TGTGCCAGCTCACCACTGACGAATGAGCAGTTCTTC.